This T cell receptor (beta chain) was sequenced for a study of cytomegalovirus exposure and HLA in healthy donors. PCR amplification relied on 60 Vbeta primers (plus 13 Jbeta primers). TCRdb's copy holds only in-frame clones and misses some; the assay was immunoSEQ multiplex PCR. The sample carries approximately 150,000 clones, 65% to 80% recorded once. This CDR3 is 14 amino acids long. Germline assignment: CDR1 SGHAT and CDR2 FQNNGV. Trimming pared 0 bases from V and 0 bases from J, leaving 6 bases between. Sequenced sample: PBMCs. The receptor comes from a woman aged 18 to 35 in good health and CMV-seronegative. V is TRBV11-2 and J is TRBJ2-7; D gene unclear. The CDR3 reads CASSLEPSSYEQYF. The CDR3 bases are TGTGCCAGCAGCTTAGAACCTAGCTCCTACGAGCAGTACTTC.